This T cell receptor (beta chain) comes out of a study of T cells in Graves' hyperthyroidism and ophthalmopathy. V shed 0 bases and J shed 4 bases, with 9 bases lying between them. Germline CDR1 is SNHLY and CDR2 is FYNNEI. CDR3 size: 15 residues. TCR beta CDR3 sequences were amplified from RNA transcripts. The HTBI primer set was used in a first-round RT-PCR of the TCR CDR3. One entry per CDR3 protein, called by TCRdb with MiXCR from the multiplex PCR reads. The table lists hundreds of thousands of distinct CDR3 sequences, roughly 14% of them singletons. This clonotype was recorded at least ten times.

This clonotype was obtained from a middle-aged woman with Graves' ophthalmopathy. Sequenced input: blood. V usage is TRBV2 and J usage is TRBJ2-2; the D is unclear. For the CDR3, the DNA is TGTGCCAGCAGTGAAGCTATGATTGGCACCGGGGAGCTGTTTTTT. This translates into CASSEAMIGTGELFF.